This T cell receptor beta chain was recovered during a study of T cell responses to AZD1222 COVID-19 vaccine. V dropped 1 base and J dropped 6 bases, with 7 bases sitting between them. The CDR3 has 13 residues. CDR1 and CDR2 (germline): SSHAT, FNYEAQ (reference sequence). General study findings and limits: Clonal diversity may have been underestimated in mostly white British donors. Two doses of AZD1222 preceded a rise in Spike-specific TCR breadth and depth. The peak T cell response came first, and repertoires were sampled only after it.

With respect to this clone: Its antigen is undetermined.

The protocol was immunoSEQ multiplex PCR, while the TCRdb copy is restricted to in-frame clones and leaves out a portion. Of tens of thousands of clones listed, roughly three quarters are singletons. The source is an adult in good health. The chain has TRBV7-7 and TRBJ1-5; D remains ambiguous. This material consisted of peripheral blood, taken on day 0 of MenACWY control vaccination. CDR3 bases: TGTGCCAGCAGCTTAGGGGTGGGTCAGCCCCAGCATTTT. Its translation: CASSLGVGQPQHF.